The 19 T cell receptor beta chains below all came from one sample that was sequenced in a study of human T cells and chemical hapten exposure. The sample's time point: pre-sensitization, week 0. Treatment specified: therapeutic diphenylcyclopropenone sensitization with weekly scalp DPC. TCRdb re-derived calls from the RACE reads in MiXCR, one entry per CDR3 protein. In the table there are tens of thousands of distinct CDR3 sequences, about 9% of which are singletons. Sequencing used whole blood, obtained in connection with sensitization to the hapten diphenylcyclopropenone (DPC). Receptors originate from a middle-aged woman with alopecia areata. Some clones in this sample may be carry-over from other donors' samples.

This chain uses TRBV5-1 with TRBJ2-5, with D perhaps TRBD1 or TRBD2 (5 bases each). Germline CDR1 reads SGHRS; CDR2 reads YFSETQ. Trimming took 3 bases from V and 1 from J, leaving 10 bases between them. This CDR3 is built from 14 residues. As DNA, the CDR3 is TGCGCCAGCAGCTCCCCCGGGGCCCAAGAGACCCAGTACTTC. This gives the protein CASSSPGAQETQYF.

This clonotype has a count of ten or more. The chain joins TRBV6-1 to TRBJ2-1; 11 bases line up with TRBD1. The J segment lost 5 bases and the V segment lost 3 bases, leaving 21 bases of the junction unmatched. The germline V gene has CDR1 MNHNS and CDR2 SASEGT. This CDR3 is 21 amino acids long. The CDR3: CASSERFGQGAWGLTDNEQFF. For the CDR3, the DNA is TGTGCCAGCAGTGAGAGATTCGGACAGGGGGCATGGGGACTCACCGACAATGAGCAGTTCTTC.

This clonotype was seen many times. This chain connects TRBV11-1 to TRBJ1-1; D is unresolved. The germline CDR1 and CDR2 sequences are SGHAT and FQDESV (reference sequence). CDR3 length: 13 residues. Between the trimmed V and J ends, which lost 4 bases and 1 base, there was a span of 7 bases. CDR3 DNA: TGTGCCAGCAGCTCGACGAGGAACACTGAAGCTTTCTTT. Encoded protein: CASSSTRNTEAFF.

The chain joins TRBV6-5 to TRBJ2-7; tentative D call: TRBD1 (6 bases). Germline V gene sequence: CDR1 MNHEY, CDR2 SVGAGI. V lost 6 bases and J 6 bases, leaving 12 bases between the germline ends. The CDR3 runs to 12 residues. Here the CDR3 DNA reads TGTGCCAGCAGCTGGGGGACAAGCGAGCAGTACTTC. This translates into CASSWGTSEQYF.

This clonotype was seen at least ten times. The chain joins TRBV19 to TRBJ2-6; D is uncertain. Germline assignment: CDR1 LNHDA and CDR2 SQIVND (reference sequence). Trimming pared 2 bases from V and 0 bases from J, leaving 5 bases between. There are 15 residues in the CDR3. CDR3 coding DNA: TGTGCCAGTAGTATACGTGGCTCTGGGGCCAACGTCCTGACTTTC. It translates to CASSIRGSGANVLTF.

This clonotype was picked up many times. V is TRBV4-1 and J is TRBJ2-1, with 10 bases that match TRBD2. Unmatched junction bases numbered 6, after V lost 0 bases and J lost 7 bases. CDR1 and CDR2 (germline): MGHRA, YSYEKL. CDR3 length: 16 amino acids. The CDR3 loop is CASSQEQRGGGNEQFF. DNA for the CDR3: TGCGCCAGCAGCCAAGAACAGCGGGGGGGAGGAAATGAGCAGTTCTTC.

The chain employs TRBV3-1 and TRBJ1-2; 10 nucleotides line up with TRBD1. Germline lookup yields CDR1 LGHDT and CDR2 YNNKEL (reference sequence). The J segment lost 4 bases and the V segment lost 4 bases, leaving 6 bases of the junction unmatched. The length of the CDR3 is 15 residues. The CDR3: CASSLHGQGGYGYTF. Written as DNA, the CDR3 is TGTGCCAGCAGCCTTCACGGACAGGGGGGCTATGGCTACACCTTC.

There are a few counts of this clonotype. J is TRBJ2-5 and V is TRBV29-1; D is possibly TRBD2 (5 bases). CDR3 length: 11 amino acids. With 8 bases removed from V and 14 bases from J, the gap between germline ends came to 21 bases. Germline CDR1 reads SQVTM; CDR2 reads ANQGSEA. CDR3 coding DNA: TGCAGCCCGCGAATAGCGCAGTCGGACTACTTC. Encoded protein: CSPRIAQSDYF.

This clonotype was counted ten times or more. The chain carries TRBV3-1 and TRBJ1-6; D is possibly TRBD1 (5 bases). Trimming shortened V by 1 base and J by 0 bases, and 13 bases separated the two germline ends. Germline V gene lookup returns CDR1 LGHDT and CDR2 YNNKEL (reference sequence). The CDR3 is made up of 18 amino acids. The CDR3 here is CASSQATRGSSYNSPLHF. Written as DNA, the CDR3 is TGTGCCAGCAGCCAAGCTACAAGGGGAAGCTCCTATAATTCACCCCTCCACTTT.

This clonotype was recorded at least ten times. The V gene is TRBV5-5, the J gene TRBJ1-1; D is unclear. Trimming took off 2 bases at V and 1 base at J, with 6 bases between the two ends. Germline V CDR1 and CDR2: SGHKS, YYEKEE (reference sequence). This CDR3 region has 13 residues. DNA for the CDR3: TGTGCCAGCAGCTTCAGCCAGAACACTGAAGCTTTCTTT. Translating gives CASSFSQNTEAFF.

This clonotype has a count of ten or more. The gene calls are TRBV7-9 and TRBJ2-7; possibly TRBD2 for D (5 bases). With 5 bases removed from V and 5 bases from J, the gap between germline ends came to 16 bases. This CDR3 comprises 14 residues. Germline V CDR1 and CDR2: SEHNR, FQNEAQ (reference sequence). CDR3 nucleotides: TGTGCCAGCAGCGGGCGGAATGGAGCGGACGAGCAGTACTTC. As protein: CASSGRNGADEQYF.

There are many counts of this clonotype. The chain's CDR3 is CASSYPGHAGRYEQYF. The CDR3 coding sequence is TGTGCCAGCAGTTACCCTGGACACGCTGGACGCTACGAGCAGTACTTC. V usage is TRBV6-7 and J usage is TRBJ2-7, with a weak D call TRBD1 (5 bases). TRBV6-7 is an ORF, with its function uncertain. The CDR3 spans 16 residues. V lost 2 bases, J lost 3 bases, and 17 bases lay in between.

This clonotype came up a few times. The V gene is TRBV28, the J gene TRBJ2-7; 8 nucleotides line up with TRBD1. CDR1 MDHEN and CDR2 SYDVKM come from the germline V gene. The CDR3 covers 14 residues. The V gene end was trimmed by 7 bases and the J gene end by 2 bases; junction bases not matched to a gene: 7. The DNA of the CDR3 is TGTGCCAGCAAAAGGGGACAGGCCCCCTACGAGCAGTACTTC. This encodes CASKRGQAPYEQYF.

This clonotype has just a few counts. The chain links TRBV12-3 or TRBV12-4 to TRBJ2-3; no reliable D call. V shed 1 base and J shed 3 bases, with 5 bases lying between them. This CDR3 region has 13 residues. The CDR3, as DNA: TGTGCCAGCAGTTTAGTCAGGACAGATACGCAGTATTTT. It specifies CASSLVRTDTQYF.

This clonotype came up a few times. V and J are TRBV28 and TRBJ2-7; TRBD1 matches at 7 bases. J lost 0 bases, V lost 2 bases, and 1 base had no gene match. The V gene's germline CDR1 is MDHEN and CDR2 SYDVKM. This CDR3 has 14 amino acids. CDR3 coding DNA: TGTGCCAGCAGTTTACAGGGGGACTCCTACGAGCAGTACTTC. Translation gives CASSLQGDSYEQYF.

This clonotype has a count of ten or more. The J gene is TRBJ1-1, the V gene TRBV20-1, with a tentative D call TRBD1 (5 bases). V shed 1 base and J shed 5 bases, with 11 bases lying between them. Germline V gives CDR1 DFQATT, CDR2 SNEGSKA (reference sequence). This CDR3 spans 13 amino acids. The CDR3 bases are TGCAGTGCTAGAGGGGACCCGGGGACTGAAGCTTTCTTT. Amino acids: CSARGDPGTEAFF.

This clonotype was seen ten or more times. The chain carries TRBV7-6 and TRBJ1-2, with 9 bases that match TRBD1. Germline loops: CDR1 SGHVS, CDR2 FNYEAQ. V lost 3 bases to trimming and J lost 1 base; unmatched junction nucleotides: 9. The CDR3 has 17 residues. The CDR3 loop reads CASSFTGGAGVNYGYTF. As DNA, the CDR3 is TGTGCCAGCAGCTTTACAGGGGGCGCCGGGGTTAACTATGGCTACACCTTC.

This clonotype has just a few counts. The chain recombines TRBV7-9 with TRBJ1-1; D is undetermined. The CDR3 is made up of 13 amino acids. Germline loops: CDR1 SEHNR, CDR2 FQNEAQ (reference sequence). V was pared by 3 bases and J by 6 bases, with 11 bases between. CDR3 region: CASSFVEPPEAFF. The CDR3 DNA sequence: TGTGCCAGCAGCTTCGTTGAGCCCCCTGAAGCTTTCTTT.

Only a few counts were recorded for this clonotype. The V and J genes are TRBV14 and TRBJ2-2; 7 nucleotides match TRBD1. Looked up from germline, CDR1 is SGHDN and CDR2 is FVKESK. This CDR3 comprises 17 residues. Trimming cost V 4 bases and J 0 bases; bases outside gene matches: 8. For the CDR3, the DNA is TGTGCCAGCAGCCTTCGACAAGGGACAGCGAACACCGGGGAGCTGTTTTTT. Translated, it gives CASSLRQGTANTGELFF.